The 16 T cell receptor beta chains in this list originate from one sample, sequenced in a study of early T cells in non-severe SARS-CoV-2 infection (dated by TCRdb to the early 2020s). Libraries were constructed by 5' RACE. This sample was sequenced with a NextSeq 500. TCRdb took the public reads, trimmed them with fastp at Q25, ran MiXCR for clone calling and kept in-frame beta chains. Identical CDR3 protein sequences are pooled into one entry, listed with their most common genes and DNA. The sample table holds some 22,000 distinct CDR3 sequences, of which roughly 4% were seen once. The top ten constitute roughly 1.5% of the sample. The material sequenced was whole blood. The receptors shown here come from an adult who was a healthcare worker with PCR-confirmed SARS-CoV-2 infection or an uninfected control (not recorded which).

This clonotype came up many times. V gene TRBV7-9 combines with J gene TRBJ2-3; possible D gene TRBD2, 7 bases. V lost 6 bases and J 0 bases, leaving 16 bases between the germline ends. The length of the CDR3 is 16 residues. CDR1 is SEHNR and CDR2 is FQNEAQ in the germline V gene (reference sequence). This CDR3 is CASRNAGASSTDTQYF. Written as DNA, the CDR3 is TGTGCCAGCAGAAATGCGGGGGCCTCCAGCACAGATACGCAGTATTTT.

This clonotype was detected many times. The genes are TRBV12-3 or TRBV12-4 and TRBJ2-1; tentative D call: TRBD2 (6 bases). This CDR3 is 12 amino acids long. Trimming left V 5 bases short and J 14 bases short, with 16 bases between. CDR3 in DNA: TGTGCCAGCAGTCAATATAGCGGATTTGAGTTCTTC. This gives the protein CASSQYSGFEFF.

This clonotype was detected many times. This chain joins TRBV9 and TRBJ2-1; 10 bases are a match to TRBD1. This CDR3 has 15 residues. The germline V gene encodes CDR1 SGDLS and CDR2 YYNGEE. Trimming at V came to 3 bases and at J to 4 bases, leaving 4 bases not matched to a gene. CDR3 sequence reads: CASSGRGQGYNEQFF. Here the CDR3 DNA reads TGTGCCAGCAGCGGGAGGGGACAGGGGTACAATGAGCAGTTCTTC.

This clonotype was counted at least ten times. This sequence joins TRBV7-8 and TRBJ2-3; D ambiguous. CDR3 length: 16 residues. Trimming took off 5 bases at V and 2 bases at J, with 17 bases between the two ends. The germline CDR1 and CDR2 sequences are SGHVS and FQNEAQ. In nucleotides, the CDR3 is TGTGCCAGCAGCCTAGTGGATCGAGGAAACACAGATACGCAGTATTTT. Translating it yields CASSLVDRGNTDTQYF.

V usage is TRBV20-1 and J usage is TRBJ2-3; tentative D call: TRBD2 (6 bases). The germline V gene has CDR1 DFQATT and CDR2 SNEGSKA (reference sequence). This CDR3 spans 15 amino acids. The V and J ends lost 0 bases and 2 bases respectively, with 12 bases between them. Written as DNA, the CDR3 is TGCAGTGCTAGAGATGGCGGGGAGTTCACAGATACGCAGTATTTT. Translation: CSARDGGEFTDTQYF.

This clonotype was detected ten times or more. The V gene is TRBV5-4, the J gene TRBJ2-3; D is unclear. CDR1 SGHNT and CDR2 YYREEE come from the germline V gene (reference sequence). Trimming removed 4 bases at V and 4 bases at J, with 16 bases between. The CDR3 has 15 amino acids. CDR3 bases: TGTGCCAGCAGCGCCCCGGGCCCTGGGGCAGATACGCAGTATTTT. Translation: CASSAPGPGADTQYF.

J is TRBJ1-6 and V is TRBV15; D is perhaps TRBD1 (6 bases). Trimming stripped 0 bases from V and 9 bases from J, with 12 bases between. Looked up from germline, CDR1 is LNHNV and CDR2 is YYDKDF (reference sequence). The CDR3 has 15 amino acids. CDR3 nucleotides: TGTGCCACCAGCAGAGAGGGGGCGCGGGGTTCACCCCTCCACTTT. Protein sequence: CATSREGARGSPLHF.

This clonotype has a count of ten or more. The chain is built from TRBV12-3 or TRBV12-4 and TRBJ1-1; 7 bases are shared with TRBD1. V dropped 6 bases and J dropped 4; count of bases not matched to a gene: 5. The CDR3 extends over 13 amino acids. Written as DNA, the CDR3 is TGTGCCAGCAGGGAAAGGACAGGCACTGAAGCTTTCTTT. This encodes CASRERTGTEAFF.

A word on this clonotype: A junction boundary mismatches the germline segment, possibly from a read error. The chain employs TRBV30 and TRBJ2-7, with D perhaps matching TRBD2 (6 bases). Germline CDR1 GTSNPN, CDR2 SVGIG (reference sequence). The CDR3 has 13 residues. DNA of the CDR3: TGTGCCCGGAGTGTAGGAGGGGACTACGAGCAGTACTTC. As protein: CARSVGGDYEQYF.

This clonotype was detected ten times or more. CDR3 sequence reads: CASSLNPSGESEQFF. As DNA, the CDR3 is TGTGCCAGCAGCTTAAACCCCTCGGGAGAAAGTGAGCAGTTCTTC. The rearrangement joins TRBV7-8 to TRBJ2-1; D possibly corresponds to TRBD2 (6 bases). Germline-derived CDR1 and CDR2 are SGHVS and FQNEAQ. This CDR3 is built from 15 residues. V was trimmed by 2 bases and J by 9 bases, leaving 17 bases between them.

This clonotype has ten or more counts. The gene calls are TRBV12-3 or TRBV12-4 and TRBJ1-1; TRBD1 matches at 7 bases. The CDR3 is 13 amino acids. V shed 3 bases, J shed 5 bases, and the junction held 3 bases outside the gene matches. This CDR3 is CASSFKQGTEAFF. The DNA of the CDR3 is TGTGCCAGCAGTTTCAAACAGGGGACTGAAGCTTTCTTT.

Many counts were recorded for this clonotype. An end of the junction differs from the germline gene, which may be a read error. The chain couples TRBV2 to TRBJ2-1; no clear D. From germline, CDR1 is SNHLY and CDR2 FYNNEI. This CDR3 is 12 amino acids long. The CDR3 region is CASREVHNEQFF. Written as DNA, the CDR3 is TGTGCCAGCAGGGAAGTCCACAATGAGCAGTTCTTC.

This clonotype was seen ten or more times. The chain recombines TRBV10-3 with TRBJ2-3, with D possibly matching TRBD2 (6 bases). The CDR3 is made up of 15 amino acids. V gave up 7 bases and J gave up 4 bases, with 18 bases separating them. Germline CDR1 is ENHRY and CDR2 is SYGVKD. The CDR3: CAIKGWGGAPDTQYF. The DNA of the CDR3 is TGTGCCATCAAGGGCTGGGGCGGGGCACCAGATACGCAGTATTTT.

The table lists this clonotype with a few counts. DNA for the CDR3: TGTGCCTGGAGTGTAGTGGGCTACCAAGAGACCCAGTACTTC. Amino acids: CAWSVVGYQETQYF. This sequence joins TRBV30 and TRBJ2-5; unclear D gene. This CDR3 is built from 14 residues. Germline V gene lookup returns CDR1 GTSNPN and CDR2 SVGIG (reference sequence). Trimming removed 0 bases at V and 0 bases at J, with 8 bases between.

This chain uses TRBV7-8 with TRBJ1-2; D unresolved. Trimming removed 2 bases from V and 6 bases from J, with 10 bases in between. This CDR3 comprises 13 residues. From germline, CDR1 is SGHVS and CDR2 FQNEAQ. The CDR3 DNA sequence: TGTGCCAGCAGCTTAAGAATACCCCATGGCTACACCTTC. It translates to CASSLRIPHGYTF.

In this sample, this clonotype turned up many times. The V call is TRBV20-1, the J call TRBJ2-7; tentatively, D is TRBD1 (6 bases). Per germline, CDR1 DFQATT and CDR2 SNEGSKA (reference sequence). CDR3 length equals 13 residues. This CDR3 reads CTAETGTTHEQYF. CDR3 nucleotide sequence: TGCACGGCGGAAACCGGGACAACTCACGAGCAGTACTTC.